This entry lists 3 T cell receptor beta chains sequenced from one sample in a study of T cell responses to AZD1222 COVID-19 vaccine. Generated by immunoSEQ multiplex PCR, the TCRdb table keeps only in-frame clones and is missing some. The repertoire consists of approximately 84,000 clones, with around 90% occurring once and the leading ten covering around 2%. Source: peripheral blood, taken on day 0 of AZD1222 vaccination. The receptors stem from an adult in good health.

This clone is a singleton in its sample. The DNA for the CDR3 is TGTGCCAGCAGCTTAGAACAGTATGAAGCTTTCTTT. Amino acids: CASSLEQYEAFF. V gene TRBV13 combines with J gene TRBJ1-1; D remains ambiguous. This CDR3 has 12 residues. With 1 base removed from V and 7 bases from J, the gap between germline ends came to 7 bases. Germline V gene lookup returns CDR1 PRHDT and CDR2 FYEKMQ (reference sequence).

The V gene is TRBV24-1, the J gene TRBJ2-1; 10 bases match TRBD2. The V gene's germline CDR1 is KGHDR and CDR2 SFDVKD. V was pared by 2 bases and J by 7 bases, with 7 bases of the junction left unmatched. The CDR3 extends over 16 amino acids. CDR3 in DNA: TGTGCCACCAGTGATTCTGGACTAGCGGAGCAAAATGAGCAGTTCTTC. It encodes CATSDSGLAEQNEQFF.

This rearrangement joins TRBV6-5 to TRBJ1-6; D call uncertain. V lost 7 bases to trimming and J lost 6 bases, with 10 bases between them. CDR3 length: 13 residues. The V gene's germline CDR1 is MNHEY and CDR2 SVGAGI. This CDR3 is CASNGLINSPLHF. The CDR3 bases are TGTGCCAGCAACGGACTCATTAATTCACCCCTCCACTTT.